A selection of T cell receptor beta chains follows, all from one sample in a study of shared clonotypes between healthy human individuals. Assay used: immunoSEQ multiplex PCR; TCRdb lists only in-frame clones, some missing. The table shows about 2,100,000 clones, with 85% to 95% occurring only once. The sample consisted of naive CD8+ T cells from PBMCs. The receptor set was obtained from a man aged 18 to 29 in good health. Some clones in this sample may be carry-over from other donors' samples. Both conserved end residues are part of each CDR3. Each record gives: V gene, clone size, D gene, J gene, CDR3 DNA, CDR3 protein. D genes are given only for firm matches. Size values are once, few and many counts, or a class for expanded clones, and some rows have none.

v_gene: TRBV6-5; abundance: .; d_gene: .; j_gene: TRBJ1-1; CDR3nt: TGTGCCAGCAGACGGGACAAAACAGGTCCTGAAGCTTTCTTT; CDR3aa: CASRRDKTGPEAFF
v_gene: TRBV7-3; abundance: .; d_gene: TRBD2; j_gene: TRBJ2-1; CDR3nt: TGTGCCAGCAGCTTGGGACTAGGCGAGGATGAGCAGTTCTTC; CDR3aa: CASSLGLGEDEQFF
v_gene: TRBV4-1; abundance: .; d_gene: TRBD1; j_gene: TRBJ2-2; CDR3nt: TGCGCCAGCAAGGGACAGCCGAACACCGGGGAGCTGTTTTTT; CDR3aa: CASKGQPNTGELFF
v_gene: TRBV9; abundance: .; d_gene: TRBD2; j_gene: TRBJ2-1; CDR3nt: TGTGCCAGCAGCGTAGCGTGGCGGGAGAGATCCTACAATGAGCAGTTCTTC; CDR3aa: CASSVAWRERSYNEQFF
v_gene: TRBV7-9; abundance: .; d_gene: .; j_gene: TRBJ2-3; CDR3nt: TGTGCCAGCAGCGTTCCGACAACCCCTAGCACAGATACGCAGTATTTT; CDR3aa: CASSVPTTPSTDTQYF
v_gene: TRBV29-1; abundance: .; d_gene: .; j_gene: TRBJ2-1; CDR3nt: TGCAGCGTTGAAGAGCTAGATTCCAATGAGCAGTTCTTC; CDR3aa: CSVEELDSNEQFF
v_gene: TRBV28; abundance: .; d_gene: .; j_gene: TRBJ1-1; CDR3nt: TGTGCCAGCAGCCGCCCCGATCGGACTGAAGCTTTCTTT; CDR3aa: CASSRPDRTEAFF
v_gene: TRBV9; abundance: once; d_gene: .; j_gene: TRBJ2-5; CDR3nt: TGTGCCAGCAGCGTAGCTCATGGACTTCCCCGATGCGGCCAGTACTTC; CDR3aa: CASSVAHGLPRCGQYF
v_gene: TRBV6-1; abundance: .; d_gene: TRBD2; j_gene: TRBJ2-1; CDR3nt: TGTGCCAGCAGTGAAGCTGGCCGACTAGCGGTATACAATGAGCAGTTCTTC; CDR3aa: CASSEAGRLAVYNEQFF
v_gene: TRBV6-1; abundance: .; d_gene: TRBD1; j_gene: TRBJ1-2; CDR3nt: TGTGCCAGCAGCGGAAGGACAGGGGGCGGGGGCTACACCTTC; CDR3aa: CASSGRTGGGGYTF
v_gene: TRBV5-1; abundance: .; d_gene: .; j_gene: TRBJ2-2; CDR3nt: TGCGCCAGCAGCATGTCCCGGTTGGAGGGGGCAGGGACCGGGGAGCTGTTTTTT; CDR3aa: CASSMSRLEGAGTGELFF
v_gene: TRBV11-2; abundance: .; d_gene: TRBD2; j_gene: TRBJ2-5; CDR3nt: TGTGCCAGCAGCTTAGGGTTAAGGCGGGGGGTGGAGACCCAGTACTTC; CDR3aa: CASSLGLRRGVETQYF
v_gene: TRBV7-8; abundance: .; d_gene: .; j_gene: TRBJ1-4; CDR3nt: TGTGCCAGCAGCTCCCGGGGAGGGGGGGCATTCGATGAAAAACTGTTTTTT; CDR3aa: CASSSRGGGAFDEKLFF
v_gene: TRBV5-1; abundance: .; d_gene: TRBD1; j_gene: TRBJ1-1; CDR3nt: TGCGCCAGCAGCTTGGCACAGGGGAGCAGTAACACTGAAGCTTTCTTT; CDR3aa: CASSLAQGSSNTEAFF
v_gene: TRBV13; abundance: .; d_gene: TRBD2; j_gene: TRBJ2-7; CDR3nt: TGTGCCAGCAGCTTACAGACTAGCGGGGCCTCCTACGAGCAGTACTTC; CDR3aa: CASSLQTSGASYEQYF
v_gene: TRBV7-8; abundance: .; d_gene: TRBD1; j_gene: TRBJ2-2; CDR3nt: TGTGCCAGCAGCTTAGGGACAGGGGGCTTCACCGGGGAGCTGTTTTTT; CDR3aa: CASSLGTGGFTGELFF
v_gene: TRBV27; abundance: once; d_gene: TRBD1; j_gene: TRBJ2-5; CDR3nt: TGTGCCAGCAGTTTACTACAGGGGCAGGGGGCGCAGGAGACCCAGTACTTC; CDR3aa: CASSLLQGQGAQETQYF
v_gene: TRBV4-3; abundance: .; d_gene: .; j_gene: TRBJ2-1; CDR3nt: TGCGCCAGCAGCCAAGATCGGGGGAGCCGAGGTGAGCAGTTCTTC; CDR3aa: CASSQDRGSRGEQFF
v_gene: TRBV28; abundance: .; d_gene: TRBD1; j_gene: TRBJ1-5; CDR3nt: TGTGCCAGCAGTATGGACCTCACAGGGGGCAGAGGCAATCAGCCCCAGCATTTT; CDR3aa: CASSMDLTGGRGNQPQHF
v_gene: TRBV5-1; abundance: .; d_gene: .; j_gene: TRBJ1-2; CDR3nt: TGCGCCAGCAGCTTGGCCCAGGGCAATGGCTACACCTTC; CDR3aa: CASSLAQGNGYTF
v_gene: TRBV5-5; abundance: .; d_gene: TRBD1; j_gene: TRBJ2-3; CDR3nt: TGTGCCAGCAGCCGCAGCTACAGGGGGCGCGACACAGATACGCAGTATTTT; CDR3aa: CASSRSYRGRDTDTQYF
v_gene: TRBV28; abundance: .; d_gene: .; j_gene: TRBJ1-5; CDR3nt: TGTGCCAGCAGTTTCCGGGGGCTCCTAGGCAATCAGCCCCAGCATTTT; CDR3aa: CASSFRGLLGNQPQHF
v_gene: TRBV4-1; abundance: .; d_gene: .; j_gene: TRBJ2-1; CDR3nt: TGCGCCAGCAGCGTATCCGGGACAAGCTCCTACAATGAGCAGTTCTTC; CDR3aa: CASSVSGTSSYNEQFF
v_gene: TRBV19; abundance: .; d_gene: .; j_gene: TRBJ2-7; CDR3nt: TGTGCCAGTAGTATTTTCCTAGCGCGCTCCTACGAGCAGTACTTC; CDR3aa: CASSIFLARSYEQYF
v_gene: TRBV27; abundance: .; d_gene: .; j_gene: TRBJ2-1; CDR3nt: TGTGCCAGCAGTTTCTTCGGAAACTCCTACAATGAGCAGTTCTTC; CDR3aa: CASSFFGNSYNEQFF
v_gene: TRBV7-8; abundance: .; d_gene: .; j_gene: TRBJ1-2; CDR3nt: TGTGCCAGCAGCTCACGGGCTCTAGAAGTTCATGGCTACACCTTC; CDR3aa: CASSSRALEVHGYTF
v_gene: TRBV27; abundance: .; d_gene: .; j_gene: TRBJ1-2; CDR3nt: TGTGCCAGCAGTTTATCGAACGCCTATGGCTACACCTTC; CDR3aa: CASSLSNAYGYTF
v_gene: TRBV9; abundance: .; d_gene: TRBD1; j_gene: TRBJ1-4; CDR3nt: TGTGCCAGCAGCACAAGGACAGGGGATGAAAAACTGTTTTTT; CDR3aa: CASSTRTGDEKLFF
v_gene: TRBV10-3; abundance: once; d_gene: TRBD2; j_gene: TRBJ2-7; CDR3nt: TGTGCCATCAGTAAAGCAACTAGCGGGATATCCTACGAGCAGTACTTC; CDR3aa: CAISKATSGISYEQYF
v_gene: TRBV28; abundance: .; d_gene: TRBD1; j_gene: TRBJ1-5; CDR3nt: TGTGCCAACTTAAGCCGGGACAGACCGCTCCCCAATCAGCCCCAGCATTTT; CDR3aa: CANLSRDRPLPNQPQHF
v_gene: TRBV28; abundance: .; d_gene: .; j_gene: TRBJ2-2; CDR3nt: TGTGCCAGCAGTCTGCATAACACCGGGGAGCTGTTTTTT; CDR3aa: CASSLHNTGELFF
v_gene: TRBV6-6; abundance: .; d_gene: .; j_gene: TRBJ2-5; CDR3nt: TGTGCCAGCAGTTATACCAGCGATCAAGAGACCCAGTACTTC; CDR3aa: CASSYTSDQETQYF
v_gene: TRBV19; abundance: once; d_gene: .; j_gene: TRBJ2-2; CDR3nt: TGTGCCAGTAGTGCCGGCGGCGGGGAGCTGTTTTTT; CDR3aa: CASSAGGGELFF
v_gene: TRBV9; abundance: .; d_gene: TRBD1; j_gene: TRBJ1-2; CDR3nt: TGTGCCAGCAGCGTAGTCAGCGGGGACAGGGACGGCTACACCTTC; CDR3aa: CASSVVSGDRDGYTF
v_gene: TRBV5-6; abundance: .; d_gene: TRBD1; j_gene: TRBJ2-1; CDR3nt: TGTGCCAGCAGGCCCGGGACAGGGGCCTACAATGAGCAGTTCTTC; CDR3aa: CASRPGTGAYNEQFF
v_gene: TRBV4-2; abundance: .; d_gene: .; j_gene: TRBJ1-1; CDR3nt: TGTGCCAGCAGTTCTACTCCCGCAGGCCCCGGCAATGAAGCTTTCTTT; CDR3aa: CASSSTPAGPGNEAFF
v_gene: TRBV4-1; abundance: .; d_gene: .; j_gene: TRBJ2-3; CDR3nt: TGCGCCAGCAGCCAAGCCCCCACAGATACGCAGTATTTT; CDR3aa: CASSQAPTDTQYF
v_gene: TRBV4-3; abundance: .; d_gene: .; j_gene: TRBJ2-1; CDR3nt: TGCGCCAGCAGCCCGGGGCGGGAGCAGTTCTTC; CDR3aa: CASSPGREQFF
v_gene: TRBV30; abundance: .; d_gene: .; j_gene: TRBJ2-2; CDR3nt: TGTGCCTGGAGTCACATATACACCGGGGAGCTGTTTTTT; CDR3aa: CAWSHIYTGELFF
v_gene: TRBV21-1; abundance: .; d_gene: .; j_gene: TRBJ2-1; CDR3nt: TGTGCCAGCAGCAAAGCGGGTGAACTAGCGGCCTACAATGAGCAGTTCTTC; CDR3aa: CASSKAGELAAYNEQFF
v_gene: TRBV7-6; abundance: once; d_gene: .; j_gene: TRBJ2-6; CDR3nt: TGTGCCAGCAGCTTAGGGACGTTACCCTCTGGGGCCAACGTCCTGACTTTC; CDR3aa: CASSLGTLPSGANVLTF
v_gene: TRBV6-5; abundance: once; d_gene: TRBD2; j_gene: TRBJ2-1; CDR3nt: TGTGCCAGCAGACTAGCGGGGGACTCCTACAATGAGCAGTTCTTC; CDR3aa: CASRLAGDSYNEQFF
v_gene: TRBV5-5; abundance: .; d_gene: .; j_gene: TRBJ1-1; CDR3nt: TGTGCCAGCAGCTTGGTTAGGGAAATCGCTTGGGGAGCTTTCTTT; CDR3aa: CASSLVREIAWGAFF
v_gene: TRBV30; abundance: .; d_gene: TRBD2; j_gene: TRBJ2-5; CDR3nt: TGTGCCTGGAGTGTACGCCTCGGGACTAGCGGGAGTTCGACCCAGTACTTC; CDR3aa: CAWSVRLGTSGSSTQYF
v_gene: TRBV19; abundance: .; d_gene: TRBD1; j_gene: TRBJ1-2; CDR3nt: TGTGCCAGTTCGGACAGGGGCTATGGCTACACCTTC; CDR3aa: CASSDRGYGYTF
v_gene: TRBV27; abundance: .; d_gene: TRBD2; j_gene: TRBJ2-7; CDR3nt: TGTGCCAGCAGCGTAGGACTAGCGGGATTGTTCGAGCAGTACTTC; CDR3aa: CASSVGLAGLFEQYF
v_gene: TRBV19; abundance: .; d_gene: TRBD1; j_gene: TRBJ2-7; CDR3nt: TGTGCCGGACCGGAACGACAGGACAGGGGGCGATCTAGAGGATACGAGCAGTACTTC; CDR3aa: CAGPERQDRGRSRGYEQYF
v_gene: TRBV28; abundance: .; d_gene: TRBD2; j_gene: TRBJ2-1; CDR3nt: TGTGCCAGCAGTTTGGGGGGGGTTTACAATGAGCAGTTCTTC; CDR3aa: CASSLGGVYNEQFF
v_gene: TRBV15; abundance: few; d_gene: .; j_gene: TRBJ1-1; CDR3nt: TGTGCCACCAGCAGAGATGGAAGGGGGAACACTGAAGCTTTCTTT; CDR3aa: CATSRDGRGNTEAFF
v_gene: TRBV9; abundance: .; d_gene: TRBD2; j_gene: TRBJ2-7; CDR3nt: TGTGCCAGCAGCGTAGAAAGTAGCGGGGAAACCTACGAGCAGTACTTC; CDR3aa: CASSVESSGETYEQYF